Each of the 23 T cell receptor beta chains below was sequenced from the same sample in a study of T-cell reconstitution after alpha-beta-depleted transplantation in children. Preparation of the TCRbeta library used unique molecular identifiers. In TCRdb, the PCR reads were re-called with MiXCR into one record per CDR3 protein. In the table there are about a million distinct CDR3 sequences, around 30% of which are singletons. Sample: PBMCs, mostly from graft donor cells, taken 360 days after TCRalphabeta/CD19-depleted stem cell transplant. All receptors come from a boy under three years old who had a stem cell transplant for SCID, so the T cells may come from the graft donor.

This clonotype was seen a handful of times. CDR3 DNA sequence: TGTGCCACGGCGACAGGGACAGATACGCAGTATTTT. It codes for CATATGTDTQYF. This rearrangement joins TRBV28 to TRBJ2-3; the match to TRBD1 covers 7 bases. The CDR3 covers 12 residues. J lost 3 bases, V lost 10 bases, and 4 bases had no gene match. Per germline, CDR1 MDHEN and CDR2 SYDVKM.

The chain is built from TRBV7-8 and TRBJ2-1; possibly TRBD2 for D (5 bases). This CDR3 spans 16 amino acids. Trimming pared 0 bases from V and 5 bases from J, leaving 14 bases between. Germline CDR1 is SGHVS and CDR2 is FQNEAQ. CDR3 loop: CASSLADSDRDNEQFF. The DNA of the CDR3 is TGTGCCAGCAGCTTAGCGGACTCGGACCGGGACAATGAGCAGTTCTTC.

DNA for the CDR3: TGCAGCGTTGAAGGGCAGGGCGGCTACGAGCAGTACTTC. Residues: CSVEGQGGYEQYF. This sequence joins TRBV29-1 and TRBJ2-7; D is possibly TRBD1 (5 bases). The CDR3 extends over 13 amino acids. Looked up from germline, CDR1 is SQVTM and CDR2 is ANQGSEA. The germline V and J ends were trimmed by 1 base and 3 bases, with 10 bases remaining between them.

About this clonotype itself: The junction does not match germline at one end; this may be a read error. CDR3 in amino acids: CSFRQELECF. CDR3 nucleotide sequence: TGCAGCTTCAGACAGGAGTTGGAATGTTTT. The rearrangement joins TRBV29-1 to TRBJ2-3; tentatively, D is TRBD1 (6 bases). Germline V gene lookup returns CDR1 SQVTM and CDR2 ANQGSEA. CDR3 length: 10 amino acids.

The rearrangement links TRBV18 to TRBJ2-7; either TRBD1 or TRBD2 may supply D (5 bases each). The CDR3 sequence is 16 residues long. The V end lost 3 bases, the J end lost 0 bases, and 15 bases lay between the germline ends. CDR1 is KGHSH, CDR2 LQKENI, per germline. CDR3 nucleotide sequence: TGTGCCAGCTCACCCGCTTTTGGTGGGGGCTCCTACGAGCAGTACTTC. Translating it yields CASSPAFGGGSYEQYF.

This clonotype was counted at least ten times. J is TRBJ2-3 and V is TRBV18; no reliable D call. The CDR3 contains 12 residues. The germline V and J ends were trimmed by 1 base and 6 bases, with 5 bases remaining between them. Germline lookup yields CDR1 KGHSH and CDR2 LQKENI. DNA for the CDR3: TGTGCCAGCTCACCACTTGCTGATACGCAGTATTTT. This codes for CASSPLADTQYF.

The chain links TRBV4-1 to TRBJ2-7; 9 bases line up with TRBD2. CDR1 is MGHRA, CDR2 YSYEKL, per germline. The CDR3 runs to 18 residues. Germline trimming cut 5 bases from V and 4 bases from J; bases unmatched to any gene: 18. The CDR3 region is CASSASGSAGGPPYEQYF. The CDR3 DNA is TGCGCCAGCAGCGCAAGCGGTTCGGCGGGGGGGCCCCCTTACGAGCAGTACTTC.

The chain uses TRBV7-8 and TRBJ2-2; the match to TRBD2 covers 12 bases. Trimming removed 7 bases from V and 2 bases from J; junction bases left unmatched: 8. CDR1 is SGHVS and CDR2 is FQNEAQ in the germline V gene. CDR3 length: 17 residues. The chain's CDR3 is CASIPGLAGVNTGELFF. CDR3 bases: TGTGCCAGCATACCGGGACTAGCGGGCGTTAACACCGGGGAGCTGTTTTTT.

The V call is TRBV5-8, the J call TRBJ1-1; a weak D match, TRBD1 (6 bases). Trimming took off 10 bases at V and 3 bases at J, with 19 bases between the two ends. The CDR3 consists of 14 residues. CDR1 is SGHTS, CDR2 YDEGEE, per germline. This CDR3 reads CACDRRWEDTEAFF. The CDR3 DNA follows: TGTGCCTGCGACAGGCGCTGGGAGGACACTGAAGCTTTCTTT.

The chain recombines TRBV12-3 or TRBV12-4 with TRBJ2-5; 7 nucleotides align to TRBD2. The CDR3 has 15 amino acids. V was clipped by 3 bases and J by 5 bases; unmatched bases: 9. CDR3 nucleotide sequence: TGTGCCAGCAGTTTCTGGGAGGGGAATTCGGAGACCCAGTACTTC. Translating it yields CASSFWEGNSETQYF.

The V gene is TRBV12-3 or TRBV12-4, the J gene TRBJ2-7; D is unresolved. V dropped 3 bases and J dropped 4 bases, with 16 bases sitting between them. This CDR3 region has 15 residues. The CDR3 here is CASSLGARHVYEQYF. The CDR3 region has the DNA TGTGCCAGCAGTTTGGGCGCCCGCCACGTGTACGAGCAGTACTTC.

The chain is built from TRBV4-2 and TRBJ2-3; 8 bases align to TRBD2. V lost 2 bases to trimming and J lost 0 bases; unmatched junction nucleotides: 16. CDR3 size: 20 residues. Germline V gene data show CDR1 as LGHNA and CDR2 as YNFKEQ. The CDR3 bases are TGTGCCAGCAGCCAATTACTCGGCGGCGGGGGGAAGGCTAGCACAGATACGCAGTATTTT. Encoded protein: CASSQLLGGGGKASTDTQYF.

The V and J genes are TRBV4-1 and TRBJ2-7; TRBD1 is a possible D gene (5 bases). Germline loops: CDR1 MGHRA, CDR2 YSYEKL. This CDR3 comprises 16 residues. Trimming left V 7 bases short and J 6 bases short, with 25 bases between. The CDR3 DNA is TGCGCCAGCAAATCCTTCCAGGGCGGCAGGGTAGGCGAGCAGTACTTC. This translates into CASKSFQGGRVGEQYF.

The chain recombines TRBV6-2 or TRBV6-3 with TRBJ2-7; 9 nucleotides line up with TRBD1. The CDR3 contains 15 residues. The germline CDR1 and CDR2 sequences are MNHEY and SVGEGT. V lost 4 bases to trimming and J lost 4 bases; unmatched junction nucleotides: 8. CDR3 sequence reads: CASSSPDRGQYEQYF. In DNA form, the CDR3 reads TGTGCCAGCAGTTCTCCGGACAGGGGTCAGTACGAGCAGTACTTC.

The V call is TRBV6-2 or TRBV6-3, the J call TRBJ1-5; D is undetermined. The CDR3 totals 12 residues. The V gene lost 6 bases and the J gene lost 4 bases, with 7 bases spanning the gap. Germline V gives CDR1 MNHEY, CDR2 SVGEGT. The CDR3 protein is CASRLTNQPQHF. The CDR3 region has the DNA TGTGCCAGCAGGTTGACTAATCAGCCCCAGCATTTT.

The CDR3 sequence: CASSLIGSSETQYF. CDR3 bases: TGCGCCAGCAGCTTGATTGGGTCTTCAGAGACCCAGTACTTC. This chain links TRBV5-1 with TRBJ2-5; D is uncertain. V was cut by 1 base and J by 4 bases, with 11 bases left in between. Germline lookup yields CDR1 SGHRS and CDR2 YFSETQ. CDR3 length: 14 amino acids.

The V gene is TRBV13, the J gene TRBJ1-1, with D hard to call. V was cut by 3 bases and J by 3 bases, with 11 bases left in between. This CDR3 region has 14 residues. In germline, CDR1 is PRHDT, CDR2 FYEKMQ (reference sequence). CDR3 region: CASSLQIGDTEAFF. CDR3 nucleotide sequence: TGTGCCAGCAGCTTGCAGATCGGTGACACTGAAGCTTTCTTT. Full variable domain (rest looked up from reference TRBV13 and TRBJ1-1): AAGVIQSPRHLIKEKRETATLKCYPIPRHDTVYWYQQGPGQDPQFLISFYEKMQSDKGSIPDRFSAQQFSDYHSELNMSSLELGDSALYFCASSLQIGDTEAFFGQGTRLTVV.

The CDR3 coding sequence is TGCAGTGCTGCCCGACAGGGGATGTGGTCAGATACGCAGTATTTT. Protein product: CSAARQGMWSDTQYF. The rearrangement joins TRBV20-1 to TRBJ2-3; 8 nucleotides align to TRBD1. Germline values: CDR1 DFQATT, CDR2 SNEGSKA (reference sequence). The CDR3 runs to 15 residues. After removal of 5 bases from V and 4 bases from J, the junction contained 11 bases not matched to a gene.

This sequence joins TRBV7-9 and TRBJ2-1; TRBD2 is a possible D gene (5 bases). V gave up 7 bases and J gave up 6 bases, with 13 bases separating them. Looked up from germline, CDR1 is SEHNR and CDR2 is FQNEAQ (reference sequence). The CDR3 totals 13 residues. The CDR3 loop is CASTRDRGNEQFF. For the CDR3, the DNA is TGTGCCAGCACTAGAGACCGGGGCAATGAGCAGTTCTTC.

This sequence joins TRBV5-5 and TRBJ2-2; 7 bases agree with TRBD1. The trim removed 5 bases at V and 5 bases at J, leaving 6 bases unmatched. This CDR3 is 14 amino acids long. From germline, CDR1 is SGHKS and CDR2 YYEKEE (reference sequence). DNA for the CDR3: TGTGCCAGCAGAGAGTACAGGGGAACCGGGGAGCTGTTTTTT. It is translated as CASREYRGTGELFF.

The chain employs TRBV5-1 and TRBJ2-3; D may be TRBD2 (5 bases). Germline CDR1 and CDR2: SGHRS and YFSETQ. The CDR3 has 15 amino acids. The germline V and J ends were trimmed by 4 bases and 10 bases, with 22 bases remaining between them. CDR3 amino acids: CASSPGLFTAAPQYF. CDR3 bases: TGCGCCAGCAGCCCAGGACTCTTTACGGCGGCGCCGCAGTATTTT. Drawing the rest from reference TRBV5-1 and TRBJ2-3, the complete variable domain is KAGVTQTPRYLIKTRGQQVTLSCSPISGHRSVSWYQQTPGQGLQFLFEYFSETQRNKGNFPGRFSGRQFSNSRSEMNVSTLELGDSALYLCASSPGLFTAAPQYFGPGTRLTVL.

This clonotype was recorded many times. The CDR3 spells CASSPKRGGYNEQFF. The DNA of the CDR3 is TGTGCCAGCAGCCCCAAGCGGGGGGGTTACAATGAGCAGTTCTTC. This chain connects TRBV9 to TRBJ2-1; 10 bases are shared with TRBD2. The germline CDR1 and CDR2 sequences are SGDLS and YYNGEE. Trimming at V came to 4 bases and at J to 4 bases, leaving 5 bases not matched to a gene. The CDR3 has 15 amino acids. Drawing the rest from reference TRBV9 and TRBJ2-1, the complete variable domain is DSGVTQTPKHLITATGQRVTLRCSPRSGDLSVYWYQQSLDQGLQFLIQYYNGEERAKGNILERFSAQQFPDLHSELNLSSLELGDSALYFCASSPKRGGYNEQFFGPGTRLTVL.

This clonotype was seen a handful of times. V gene TRBV29-1 combines with J gene TRBJ2-7; 8 positions match TRBD1. J was trimmed by 5 bases and V by 4 bases; bases with no gene match: 7. CDR3 size: 13 residues. Germline V CDR1 and CDR2: SQVTM, ANQGSEA. CDR3 protein: CSVVDRGWDEQYF. The CDR3 DNA sequence: TGCAGCGTTGTAGACAGGGGATGGGACGAGCAGTACTTC.